These 6 T cell receptor beta chains were sequenced from one sample in a study of T cell responses to AZD1222 COVID-19 vaccine. The repertoire was sequenced with immunoSEQ multiplex PCR; TCRdb's copy has only in-frame clones and lacks some. The table lists around 58,000 clones, about 86% of them singletons. The sequenced sample was peripheral blood, obtained on day 0 of AZD1222 vaccination. These receptors came from an adult in good health.

This chain joins TRBV12-3 or TRBV12-4 and TRBJ2-5, with D tentatively TRBD1 (5 bases). V lost 3 bases to trimming and J lost 5 bases, with 10 bases between them. The CDR3 contains 13 residues. The CDR3 nucleotides are TGTGCCAGCAGTTTCTTCCAGGGCGAGACCCAGTACTTC. It specifies CASSFFQGETQYF.

The J gene is TRBJ2-3, the V gene TRBV5-1, with TRBD2 as a possible D gene (6 bases). Trimming pared 4 bases from V and 2 bases from J, leaving 14 bases between. The germline V gene has CDR1 SGHRS and CDR2 YFSETQ. The CDR3 has 15 residues. CDR3 residues: CASSPRDFNTDTQYF. For the CDR3, the DNA is TGCGCCAGCAGCCCCCGGGACTTCAACACAGATACGCAGTATTTT.

This clone was recorded a few times. V is TRBV28 and J is TRBJ1-2; possibly TRBD1 for D (5 bases). Germline CDR1 is MDHEN and CDR2 is SYDVKM. This CDR3 region has 14 residues. Trimming took 8 bases from V and 2 from J, leaving 15 bases between them. The CDR3 bases are TGTGCCAGCCTTACAGTGGGACCAAACTATGGCTACACCTTC. It yields the protein CASLTVGPNYGYTF.

Only one count was recorded for this clone. This chain uses TRBV27 with TRBJ1-5; D not resolved. This CDR3 is built from 16 residues. CDR1 MNHEY and CDR2 SMNVEV come from the germline V gene (reference sequence). V was shortened by 4 bases and J by 5 bases, with 18 bases between the two germline ends. CDR3: CASSSLGGGFHQPQHF. The CDR3, as DNA: TGTGCCAGCAGTTCCCTGGGAGGCGGATTTCATCAGCCCCAGCATTTT.

The rearrangement uses TRBV29-1 and TRBJ1-5; D not resolved. Germline-derived CDR1 and CDR2 are SQVTM and ANQGSEA. Trimming shortened V by 4 bases and J by 7 bases, and 8 bases separated the two germline ends. The CDR3 sequence is 11 residues long. CDR3 residues: CSVVAGQPQHF. CDR3 DNA sequence: TGCAGCGTTGTAGCTGGGCAGCCCCAGCATTTT.

This clone is medium-sized in the sample. The chain is built from TRBV6-5 and TRBJ1-1; D remains unclear. Per germline, CDR1 MNHEY and CDR2 SVGAGI. Deletions cut 2 bases from V and 2 bases from J, with 9 bases between. This CDR3 has 14 amino acids. The CDR3 is CASSYRIINTEAFF. CDR3 sequence (DNA): TGTGCCAGCAGTTACCGAATAATTAACACTGAAGCTTTCTTT.